What follows describes a single TCR beta chain. This specimen belongs to a study of blood T cell repertoires in COVID-19. The wider study: The cDNA or gDNA used as material had been derived from T cells, B-cell-depleted T cells, or PBMCs.

Generated by immunoSEQ multiplex PCR, the TCRdb table keeps only in-frame clones and is missing some. The repertoire holds more than 150,000 clones, with about 86% as singletons. Sequencing was carried out using peripheral blood. The TCR was taken from a man aged 25 to 45 with active or convalescent COVID-19.

The CDR3 region is CASSEFGGHGANVLTF. The DNA of the CDR3 is TGTGCCAGCAGTGAATTCGGGGGGCATGGGGCCAACGTCCTGACTTTC. This chain uses TRBV6-1 with TRBJ2-6; D might be TRBD2 (7 bases). The CDR3 runs 16 residues. The ends were cut back, 2 bases at V and 3 bases at J, with 11 bases in the middle. Germline V gene lookup returns CDR1 MNHNS and CDR2 SASEGT.